This entry describes one TCR beta chain. Antigen specificity is unknown. V was clipped by 5 bases and J by 12 bases, with 15 bases between them. The CDR3 consists of 12 residues. Germline CDR1 and CDR2: SGHRS and YFSETQ. Produced via immunoSEQ multiplex PCR; TCRdb's table is partial and in-frame only. Among about 120,000 clones listed, around 87% were seen once. The entry originates in a study of T cell responses to AZD1222 COVID-19 vaccine. The wider study: Investigators merged groups given second doses at roughly 4 or roughly 12 weeks. Study outcomes and limitations: Researchers took repertoire samples only after the peak T cell response had come. Within unmutated variant regions lay the reported targets of nearly half of spike-specific TCRs. Vaccination with two AZD1222 doses was followed by a rise in Spike-specific TCR breadth and depth.

The gene calls are TRBV5-1 and TRBJ2-1; D call uncertain. This receptor was obtained from an adult in good health. This material consisted of peripheral blood, taken on day 0 of AZD1222 vaccination. This CDR3 reads CASSNTDVGQFF. In DNA form, the CDR3 reads TGCGCCAGCAGTAATACTGACGTCGGGCAGTTCTTC. Using reference TRBV5-1 and TRBJ2-1 for the parts outside the CDR3, the full variable domain is KAGVTQTPRYLIKTRGQQVTLSCSPISGHRSVSWYQQTPGQGLQFLFEYFSETQRNKGNFPGRFSGRQFSNSRSEMNVSTLELGDSALYLCASSNTDVGQFFGPGTRLTVL.